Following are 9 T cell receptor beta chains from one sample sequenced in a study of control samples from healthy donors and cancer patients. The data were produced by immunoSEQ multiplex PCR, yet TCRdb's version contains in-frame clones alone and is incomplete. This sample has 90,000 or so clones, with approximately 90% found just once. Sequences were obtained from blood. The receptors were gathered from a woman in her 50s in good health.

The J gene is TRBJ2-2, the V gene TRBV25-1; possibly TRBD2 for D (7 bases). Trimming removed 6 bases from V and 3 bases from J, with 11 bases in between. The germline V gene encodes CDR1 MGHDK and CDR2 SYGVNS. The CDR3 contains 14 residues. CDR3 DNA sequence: TGTGCCAGCAGGGGGGGGCATGACACCGGGGAGCTGTTTTTT. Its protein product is CASRGGHDTGELFF.

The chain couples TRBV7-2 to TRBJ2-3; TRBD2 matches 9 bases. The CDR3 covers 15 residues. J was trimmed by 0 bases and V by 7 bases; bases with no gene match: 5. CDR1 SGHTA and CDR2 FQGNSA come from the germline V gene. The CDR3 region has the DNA TGTGCCAGCACCCAAGCGGGGGGAAGCACAGATACGCAGTATTTT. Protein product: CASTQAGGSTDTQYF.

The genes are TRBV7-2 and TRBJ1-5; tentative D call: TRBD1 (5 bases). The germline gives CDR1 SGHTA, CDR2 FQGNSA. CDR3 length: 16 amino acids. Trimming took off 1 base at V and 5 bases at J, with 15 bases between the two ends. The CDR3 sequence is CASSLGAGQKHQPQHF. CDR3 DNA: TGTGCCAGCAGCTTAGGGGCAGGGCAGAAACATCAGCCCCAGCATTTT. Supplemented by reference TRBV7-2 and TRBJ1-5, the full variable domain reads GAGVSQSPSNKVTEKGKDVELRCDPISGHTALYWYRQSLGQGLEFLIYFQGNSAPDKSGLPSDRFSAERTGGSVSTLTIQRTQQEDSAVYLCASSLGAGQKHQPQHFGDGTRLSIL.

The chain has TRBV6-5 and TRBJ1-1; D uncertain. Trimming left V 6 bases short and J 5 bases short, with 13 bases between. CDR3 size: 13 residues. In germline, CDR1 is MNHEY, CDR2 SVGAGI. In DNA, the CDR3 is TGTGCCAGCAGCCAAAGATGGGGTACTGAAGCTTTCTTT. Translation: CASSQRWGTEAFF.

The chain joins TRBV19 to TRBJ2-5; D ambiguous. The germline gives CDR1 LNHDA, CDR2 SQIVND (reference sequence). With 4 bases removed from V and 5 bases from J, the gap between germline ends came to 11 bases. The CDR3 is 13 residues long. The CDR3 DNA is TGTGCCAGTAGTACGGTCGTCGGGGAGACCCAGTACTTC. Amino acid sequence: CASSTVVGETQYF.

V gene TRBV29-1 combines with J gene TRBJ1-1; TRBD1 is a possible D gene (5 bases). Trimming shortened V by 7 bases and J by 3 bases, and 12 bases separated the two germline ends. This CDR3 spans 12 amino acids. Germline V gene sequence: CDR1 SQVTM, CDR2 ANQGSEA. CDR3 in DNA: TGCAGCGCGGGCAGGGCGGACACTGAAGCTTTCTTT. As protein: CSAGRADTEAFF.

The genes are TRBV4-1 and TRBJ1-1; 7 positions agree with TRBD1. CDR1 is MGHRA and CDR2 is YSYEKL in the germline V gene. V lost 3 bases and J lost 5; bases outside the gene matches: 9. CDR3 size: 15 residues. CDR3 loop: CASSQVTGVLTEAFF. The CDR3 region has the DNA TGCGCCAGCAGCCAGGTTACAGGGGTGTTGACTGAAGCTTTCTTT.

CDR3 sequence: CASGLGTGAGNTIYF. Written as DNA, the CDR3 is TGTGCTAGTGGTTTGGGGACAGGGGCTGGAAACACCATATATTTT. The chain has TRBV12-5 and TRBJ1-3; 9 bases are shared with TRBD1. Unmatched junction bases numbered 0, after V lost 1 base and J lost 2 bases. CDR1 is LGHNT and CDR2 is FRNRAP in the germline V gene. The CDR3 totals 15 residues.

The CDR3: CASDRGPNLYSNQPQHF. The CDR3 nucleotides read TGTGCTAGTGACCGTGGGCCGAACCTTTATAGCAATCAGCCCCAGCATTTT. The V and J genes are TRBV12-5 and TRBJ1-5; D gene ambiguous. Germline V gene data show CDR1 as LGHNT and CDR2 as FRNRAP. Trimming pared 7 bases from V and 0 bases from J, leaving 19 bases between. The CDR3 contains 17 residues.